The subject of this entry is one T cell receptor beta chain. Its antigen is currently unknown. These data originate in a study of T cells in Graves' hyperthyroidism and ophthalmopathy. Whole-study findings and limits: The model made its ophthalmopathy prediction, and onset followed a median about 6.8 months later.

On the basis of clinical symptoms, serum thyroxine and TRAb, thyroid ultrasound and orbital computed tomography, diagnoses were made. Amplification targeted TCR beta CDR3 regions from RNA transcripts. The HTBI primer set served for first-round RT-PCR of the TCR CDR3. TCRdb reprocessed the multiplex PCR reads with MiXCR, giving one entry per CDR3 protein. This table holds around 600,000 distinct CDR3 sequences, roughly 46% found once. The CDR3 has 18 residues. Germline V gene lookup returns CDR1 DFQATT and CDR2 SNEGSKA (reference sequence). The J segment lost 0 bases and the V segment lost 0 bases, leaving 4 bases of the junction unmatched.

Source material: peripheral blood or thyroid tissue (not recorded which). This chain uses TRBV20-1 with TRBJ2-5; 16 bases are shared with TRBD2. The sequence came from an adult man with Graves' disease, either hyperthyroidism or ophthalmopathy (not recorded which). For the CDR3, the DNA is TGCAGTGCTAGAGAGTGGGGACTAGCGGGAGGGAACCAAGAGACCCAGTACTTC. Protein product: CSAREWGLAGGNQETQYF.